A selection of T cell receptor beta chains follows, all from one sample in a study of TIL therapy for anti-PD-1-resistant metastatic lung cancer. Sequenced by immunoSEQ multiplex PCR; TCRdb stores in-frame clones only, minus some. The profile shows 10,000 to 15,000 clones, roughly 63% of them singletons. The sequences come from tumor tissue, collected at baseline. The receptors stem from a person aged 25 to 80 with non-small cell lung cancer. The CDR3 runs from the conserved cysteine through the conserved F or W. Each record gives: V gene, J gene, clone size, D gene, CDR3 protein, CDR3 DNA. The D gene is left open where the match is weak. Clone size, where shown, is once, few, many, or a class for clones that have expanded.

>TRBV6-5|TRBJ2-7|.|TRBD1
CASSRGDRGPYEQYF
TGTGCCAGCAGTCGGGGGGACAGGGGGCCCTACGAGCAGTACTTC
>TRBV10-3|TRBJ1-5|.|.
CAISEVGGTAYSNQPQHF
TGTGCCATCAGTGAAGTGGGGGGAACAGCTTATAGCAATCAGCCCCAGCATTTT
>TRBV19|TRBJ1-4|.|TRBD1
CASSQGASEKLFF
TGTGCCAGCTCACAGGGGGCGAGTGAAAAACTGTTTTTT
>TRBV28|TRBJ2-1|.|.
CASSTPSEVKGNEQFF
TGTGCCAGCAGTACCCCTAGCGAGGTAAAGGGTAATGAGCAGTTCTTC
>TRBV28|TRBJ1-5|medium-sized|.
CASSFQGWGNQPQHF
TGTGCCAGCAGTTTTCAGGGGTGGGGGAATCAGCCCCAGCATTTT
>TRBV10-1|TRBJ1-2|.|.
CASSETRNYGYTF
TGCGCCAGCAGTGAGACCCGGAACTATGGCTACACCTTC
>TRBV5-1|TRBJ2-7|few|.
CASSSDVVVSYEQYF
TGCGCCAGCAGCTCAGACGTAGTCGTCTCCTACGAGCAGTACTTC
>TRBV30|TRBJ2-2|.|.
CAWSVRDTGELFF
TGTGCCTGGAGTGTTCGGGACACCGGGGAGCTGTTTTTT
>TRBV29-1|TRBJ2-5|.|TRBD2
CSGKGLSSGETQYF
TGCAGCGGGAAGGGACTAAGCTCGGGAGAGACCCAGTACTTC
>TRBV6-6|TRBJ2-7|.|TRBD2
CASSYSLAGGSYEQYF
TGTGCCAGCAGTTACTCATTAGCGGGGGGGTCCTACGAGCAGTACTTC
>TRBV19|TRBJ2-6|.|TRBD1
CASTGTGFSGANVLTF
TGTGCCAGTACTGGGACAGGTTTCTCTGGGGCCAACGTCCTGACTTTC
>TRBV29-1|TRBJ1-2|.|.
CSVEDREGSGRLYGYTF
TGCAGCGTTGAAGATCGAGAAGGAAGCGGCAGGCTCTATGGCTACACCTTC
>TRBV14|TRBJ1-1|large|.
CASSPIGGLGEAFF
TGTGCCAGCAGCCCCATAGGAGGGTTGGGAGAAGCTTTCTTT
>TRBV5-1|TRBJ2-1|.|.
CASSFQPGPYNEQFF
TGCGCCAGCAGCTTCCAACCGGGTCCCTACAATGAGCAGTTCTTC
>TRBV7-8|TRBJ2-7|.|TRBD2
CASSLGGGRAKFQYF
TGTGCCAGCAGCTTAGGGGGCGGGAGGGCCAAGTTTCAGTACTTC
>TRBV19|TRBJ2-7|large|.
CASSKYGTPMGRYEQYF
TGTGCCAGTAGTAAGTACGGGACACCGATGGGGAGGTACGAGCAGTACTTC
>TRBV5-4|TRBJ2-1|.|TRBD2
CASSPGTSGAVGYNEQFF
TGTGCCAGCAGCCCGGGGACTAGCGGGGCCGTCGGGTACAATGAGCAGTTCTTC
>TRBV18|TRBJ2-2|.|TRBD2
CASSLTRTSGGTGELFF
TGTGCCAGCTCACTGACGAGGACTAGCGGGGGCACCGGGGAGCTGTTTTTT
>TRBV30|TRBJ1-2|few|.
CAWARQSGGYTF
TGTGCCTGGGCCAGACAGTCGGGGGGCTACACCTTC
>TRBV5-1|TRBJ2-6|.|.
CASSLLYSGANVLTF
TGCGCCAGCAGCCTTCTTTACTCTGGGGCCAACGTCCTGACTTTC